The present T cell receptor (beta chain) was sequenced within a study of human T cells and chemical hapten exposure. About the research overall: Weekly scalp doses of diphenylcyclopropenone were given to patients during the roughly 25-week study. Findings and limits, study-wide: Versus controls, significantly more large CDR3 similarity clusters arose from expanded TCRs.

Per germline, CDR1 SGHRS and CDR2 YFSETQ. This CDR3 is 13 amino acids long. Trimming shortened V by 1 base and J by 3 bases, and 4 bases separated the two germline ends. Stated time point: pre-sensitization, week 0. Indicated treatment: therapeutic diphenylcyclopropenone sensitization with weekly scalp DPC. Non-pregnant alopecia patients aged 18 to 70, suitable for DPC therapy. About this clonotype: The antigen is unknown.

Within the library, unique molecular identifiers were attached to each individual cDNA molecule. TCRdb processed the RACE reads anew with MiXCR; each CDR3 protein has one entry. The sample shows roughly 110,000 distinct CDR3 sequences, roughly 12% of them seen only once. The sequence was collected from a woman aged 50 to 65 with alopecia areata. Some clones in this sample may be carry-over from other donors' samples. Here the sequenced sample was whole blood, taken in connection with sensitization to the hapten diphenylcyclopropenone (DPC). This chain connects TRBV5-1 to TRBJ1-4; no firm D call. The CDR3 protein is CASSLSSNEKLFF. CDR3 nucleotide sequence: TGCGCCAGCAGCTTGAGTTCTAATGAAAAACTGTTTTTT.